Presented here are 18 T cell receptor beta chains from one specimen sequenced in a study of metastatic and nonmetastatic thyroid tumors (dated by TCRdb to about 2020). The library was produced with PCR. TCRdb lists the instrument as Illumina HiSeq 4000. TCRdb took the public reads, trimmed them with fastp at Q25, ran MiXCR for clone calling and kept in-frame beta chains. The sample table records approximately 17,000 clones; around 25% of these occur just once. Roughly 10% of the sample is taken by the ten largest. No patient had received any treatment before thyroid surgery. Material for sequencing was adjacent normal tissue. The receptors shown here come from a female donor with papillary thyroid cancer or a benign thyroid nodule (not recorded which). Some clones in this sample may be carry-over from other donors' samples.

The chain recombines TRBV20-1 with TRBJ1-5, with TRBD1 identical over 9 bases. V gave up 5 bases and J gave up 7 bases; unmatched junction bases: 12. The CDR3 consists of 15 residues. Germline V CDR1 and CDR2: DFQATT, SNEGSKA (reference sequence). The CDR3 sequence is CSALNGQGLGQPQHF. The CDR3 region has the DNA TGCAGTGCTCTGAACGGACAGGGGCTGGGGCAGCCCCAGCATTTT.

Notes on this clone: This same CDR3 is encoded by further DNA sequences in the sample. V and J are TRBV12-3 or TRBV12-4 and TRBJ2-1, with D hard to call. V was pared by 9 bases and J by 6 bases, with 15 bases between. CDR3 size: 13 residues. CDR3: CASSPGSRNEQFF. For the CDR3, the DNA is TGTGCCAGTAGCCCCGGCAGCCGCAATGAGCAGTTCTTC.

A few counts support this clone. V is TRBV6-5 and J is TRBJ2-3; possibly TRBD2 for D (5 bases). CDR1 and CDR2 (germline): MNHEY, SVGAGI. V gave up 6 bases and J gave up 1 base, with 17 bases separating them. This CDR3 spans 16 amino acids. The CDR3 DNA reads as TGTGCCAGCAGCCGACCTAGCCAAGGAGGCACAGATACGCAGTATTTT. Its translation: CASSRPSQGGTDTQYF.

The V gene is TRBV11-3, the J gene TRBJ2-2, with D possibly being TRBD2 (6 bases). The germline V and J ends were trimmed by 6 bases and 4 bases, with 9 bases remaining between them. CDR3 length equals 13 residues. Germline CDR1 and CDR2: SGHNT and YENEEA. The CDR3 loop is CASSWGGTGELFF. The CDR3 coding sequence is TGTGCCAGCAGTTGGGGAGGCACCGGGGAGCTGTTTTTT. The complete variable domain, with remaining parts taken from reference TRBV11-3 and TRBJ2-2, reads EAGVVQSPRYKIIEKKQPVAFWCNPISGHNTLYWYLQNLGQGPELLIRYENEEAVDDSQLPKDRFSAERLKGVDSTLKIQPAELGDSAVYLCASSWGGTGELFFGEGSRLTVL.

This clone is medium-sized. The chain couples TRBV5-1 to TRBJ1-1; TRBD1 is a possible D gene (5 bases). This CDR3 has 14 amino acids. The germline V and J ends were trimmed by 7 bases and 1 base, with 14 bases remaining between them. CDR1 and CDR2 (germline): SGHRS, YFSETQ. Written as DNA, the CDR3 is TGCGCCAGCGGGCTGGGGCAGGGGAACACTGAAGCTTTCTTT. Encoded protein: CASGLGQGNTEAFF.

This clone was counted at least ten times. Lacking the conserved final phenylalanine or tryptophan, this CDR3 likely reflects a read error. V gene TRBV12-3 or TRBV12-4 combines with J gene TRBJ2-3; D gene ambiguous. The CDR3 extends over 11 amino acids. In nucleotides, the CDR3 is TGTGCCAGCGGTTTGTCCTCCACGCAGTATCTT. Its protein product is CASGLSSTQYL.

This clone was seen only a few times. This chain connects TRBV6-1 to TRBJ1-3, with 8 bases fitting TRBD1. The germline gives CDR1 MNHNS, CDR2 SASEGT. V lost 6 bases to trimming and J lost 4 bases; unmatched junction nucleotides: 8. This CDR3 region has 15 residues. The CDR3 reads CASRKTGADGNTIYF. In DNA form, the CDR3 reads TGTGCCAGCAGGAAGACAGGGGCGGACGGAAACACCATATATTTT.

The V and J genes are TRBV20-1 and TRBJ2-7, with 10 bases that match TRBD2. The CDR3 runs 15 residues. The J segment lost 3 bases and the V segment lost 1 base, leaving 6 bases of the junction unmatched. Germline V CDR1 and CDR2: DFQATT, SNEGSKA (reference sequence). The CDR3 DNA reads TGCAGTGCTAGAGGGACTAGCGGCCAGGGCTACGAGCAGTACTTC. Protein: CSARGTSGQGYEQYF.

Details on this clone: One base away lies a much larger clone, so this may be a sequencing read error. The rearrangement links TRBV6-1 to TRBJ2-3, with TRBD1 matching over 8 bases. Germline lookup yields CDR1 MNHNS and CDR2 SASEGT. Trimming took 4 bases from V and 7 from J; bases not matched to a gene: 4. CDR3 length: 13 residues. Written as DNA, the CDR3 is TGTGCCAGCAGTGGGACAGGGATAAATACGCAGTATTTT. This translates into CASSGTGINTQYF.

The V gene is TRBV20-1, the J gene TRBJ2-7; D could derive from TRBD1 or TRBD2 (5 bases each). The CDR3 extends over 14 amino acids. Germline assignment: CDR1 DFQATT and CDR2 SNEGSKA (reference sequence). V was cut by 0 bases and J by 2 bases, with 11 bases left in between. The CDR3 coding sequence is TGCAGTGCTAGAGACCCCGGGACGGCCTACGAGCAGTACTTC. Amino acids: CSARDPGTAYEQYF.

This clone was counted once. The V gene is TRBV13, the J gene TRBJ1-2; a possible D gene is TRBD1 (5 bases). V lost 4 bases, J lost 5 bases, and 11 bases lay in between. The germline V gene has CDR1 PRHDT and CDR2 FYEKMQ (reference sequence). The CDR3 length is 13 residues. CDR3 amino acids: CASSSSGTYGYTF. CDR3 DNA sequence: TGTGCCAGCAGCTCCAGCGGGACTTATGGCTACACCTTC.

This chain links TRBV27 with TRBJ1-5; D remains ambiguous. With 6 bases removed from V and 5 bases from J, the gap between germline ends came to 11 bases. The CDR3 is 13 amino acids. Germline loops: CDR1 MNHEY, CDR2 SMNVEV (reference sequence). The CDR3 loop is CASRVDGYQPQHF. The CDR3 DNA sequence: TGTGCCAGCAGGGTGGACGGATATCAGCCCCAGCATTTT.

This chain uses TRBV20-1 with TRBJ2-7, with 10 bases that match TRBD2. The germline V gene encodes CDR1 DFQATT and CDR2 SNEGSKA (reference sequence). The CDR3 is 14 residues long. V trimming: 5 bases; J trimming: 4 bases; junction bases outside the gene matches: 8. The CDR3 nucleotides read TGCAGTGCTTCCCCGGGACTAGCGTTATACGAGCAGTACTTC. This gives the protein CSASPGLALYEQYF.

The J gene is TRBJ1-3, the V gene TRBV5-1, with no clear D. This CDR3 is built from 12 residues. The germline V gene has CDR1 SGHRS and CDR2 YFSETQ. The germline V and J ends were trimmed by 4 bases and 2 bases, with 4 bases remaining between them. CDR3: CASSPAGNTIYF. CDR3 sequence (DNA): TGCGCCAGCAGCCCGGCTGGAAACACCATATATTTT.

This clone has more than one count but fewer than ten. The chain employs TRBV11-2 and TRBJ2-7; TRBD2 is a possible D gene (5 bases). The V and J ends lost 2 bases and 2 bases respectively, with 7 bases between them. Germline CDR1 SGHAT, CDR2 FQNNGV. The CDR3 is made up of 13 amino acids. The CDR3 loop is CASSLRDTYEQYF. CDR3 nucleotides: TGTGCCAGCAGCTTACGGGATACCTACGAGCAGTACTTC.

The V gene is TRBV20-1, the J gene TRBJ1-5; D uncertain. CDR3 length equals 13 residues. V was clipped by 3 bases and J by 6 bases, with 12 bases between them. Germline lookup yields CDR1 DFQATT and CDR2 SNEGSKA (reference sequence). The CDR3 region is CSARLGGSQPQHF. DNA for the CDR3: TGCAGTGCTAGGTTGGGTGGATCTCAGCCCCAGCATTTT.

The V call is TRBV7-2, the J call TRBJ1-2; TRBD1 is a possible D gene (5 bases). This CDR3 region has 14 residues. V lost 5 bases and J 5 bases, leaving 15 bases between the germline ends. CDR1 is SGHTA, CDR2 FQGNSA, per germline. CDR3 bases: TGTGCCAGCAGCGCGTCGGACATCTCTTATGGCTACACCTTC. Its protein is CASSASDISYGYTF.

This clone has a handful of counts. The chain links TRBV24-1 to TRBJ2-2; 9 bases map to TRBD1. Germline assignment: CDR1 KGHDR and CDR2 SFDVKD. This CDR3 region has 16 residues. V was pared by 3 bases and J by 4 bases, with 5 bases of the junction left unmatched. The CDR3 nucleotides are TGTGCCACCAGTGATCCGGGACAGGGACTCACCGGGGAGCTGTTTTTT. Protein sequence: CATSDPGQGLTGELFF.